Following are 4 T cell receptor beta chains from one sample sequenced in a study of CD8 T cells in Susac syndrome. RNA amounts of 0.5 to 1 ug underwent reverse transcription with random hexamers. TCRdb fed the immunoSEQ multiplex PCR reads into MiXCR, producing one record per CDR3 protein. The sample carries under 150,000 distinct CDR3 sequences, around 85% recorded once. The sample taken for sequencing was CD8+ T cells from PBMCs. The receptors derive from a human donor with multiple sclerosis.

J is TRBJ2-1 and V is TRBV6-1; D not certain. Germline V gene sequence: CDR1 MNHNS, CDR2 SASEGT. CDR3 length equals 15 residues. The germline V and J ends were trimmed by 6 bases and 4 bases, with 16 bases remaining between them. CDR3 sequence: CASSTFLEEYNEQFF. In nucleotides, the CDR3 is TGTGCCAGCAGCACCTTTCTGGAAGAGTACAATGAGCAGTTCTTC.

V usage is TRBV7-9 and J usage is TRBJ2-5; D gene uncertain. V shed 6 bases and J shed 7 bases, with 12 bases lying between them. This CDR3 contains 12 residues. In germline, CDR1 is SEHNR, CDR2 FQNEAQ (reference sequence). This chain's CDR3 is CASSPVVGTQYF. The DNA of the CDR3 is TGTGCCAGCAGTCCCGTCGTTGGGACCCAGTACTTC.

The V and J genes are TRBV18 and TRBJ2-1, with D perhaps TRBD2 (6 bases). This CDR3 contains 14 residues. The germline V gene encodes CDR1 KGHSH and CDR2 LQKENI. V was shortened by 0 bases and J by 6 bases, with 9 bases between the two germline ends. CDR3 sequence: CASSPPRGTNEQFF. Written as DNA, the CDR3 is TGTGCCAGCTCACCACCGCGCGGGACCAATGAGCAGTTCTTC.

The gene calls are TRBV2 and TRBJ1-2, with 11 positions matching TRBD1. The V gene's germline CDR1 is SNHLY and CDR2 FYNNEI. This CDR3 is built from 15 residues. The J segment lost 7 bases and the V segment lost 2 bases, leaving 6 bases of the junction unmatched. The CDR3 here is CASSEIGQGASGYTF. In DNA, the CDR3 is TGTGCCAGCAGTGAAATAGGACAGGGGGCTTCTGGCTACACCTTC.